Presented here are 4 T cell receptor beta chains from one specimen sequenced in a study of blood T cell repertoires in COVID-19. TCRdb keeps only in-frame clones here, not all; method: immunoSEQ multiplex PCR. The sample includes hundreds of thousands of clones, about 90% of them seen just once. The material sequenced was peripheral blood. These TCRs come from a woman aged 30 to 39 with COVID-19, enrolled during active disease.

This chain joins TRBV5-6 and TRBJ1-2, with 12 nucleotides matching TRBD1. With 4 bases clipped from V and 6 bases from J, the junction kept 10 bases outside the gene matches. The CDR3 consists of 16 residues. The germline V gene encodes CDR1 SGHDT and CDR2 YYEEEE. The CDR3 nucleotides read TGTGCCAGCAGCCCCGGGACAGGGGGCGTATCGGATGGCTACACCTTC. This codes for CASSPGTGGVSDGYTF.

V gene TRBV6-5 combines with J gene TRBJ1-1; TRBD1 agrees at 8 bases. V shed 1 base and J 4 bases; nucleotides not matched to a gene: 5. The CDR3 loop spans 15 amino acids. In germline, CDR1 is MNHEY, CDR2 SVGAGI. The CDR3 DNA reads TGTGCCAGCAGTTACTTTCAGGGGGCGGGCACTGAAGCTTTCTTT. Protein product: CASSYFQGAGTEAFF.

V is TRBV29-1 and J is TRBJ2-2; 7 nucleotides match TRBD2. The length of the CDR3 is 14 residues. The germline V gene has CDR1 SQVTM and CDR2 ANQGSEA. The junction had 6 bases not matched to a gene; V was cut back by 5 bases and J by 3 bases. The CDR3 protein is CSVSSGVYTGELFF. In DNA, the CDR3 is TGCAGCGTTTCCAGCGGGGTTTACACCGGGGAGCTGTTTTTT.

This chain links TRBV2 with TRBJ1-5, with a weak D call TRBD1 (5 bases). Germline V gene lookup returns CDR1 SNHLY and CDR2 FYNNEI. The ends were cut back, 2 bases at V and 0 bases at J, with 11 bases in the middle. The CDR3 runs to 16 residues. In nucleotides, the CDR3 is TGTGCCAGCAGTGAATTGACAGTCCTTAGCAATCAGCCCCAGCATTTT. It encodes CASSELTVLSNQPQHF.